This record looks at one T cell receptor (beta chain) sequence and its context. What it binds is unknown. The PCR used 60 Vbeta and 13 Jbeta primers. The assay was immunoSEQ multiplex PCR, and TCRdb's table has in-frame clones only and misses some. The listing contains 87,000 or so clones. This specimen belongs to a study of cytomegalovirus exposure and HLA in healthy donors. Findings and caveats of the study: V- and J-gene trimming of TCR beta was linked (in a later analysis) to a missense DCLRE1C variant. Across all donors, roughly uniform sequencing depth was an assumption of the presence/absence analyses.

V lost 6 bases, J lost 2 bases, and 10 bases lay in between. This CDR3 comprises 12 residues. Per germline, CDR1 SQVTM and CDR2 ANQGSEA. The TCR comes from a man aged 45-65 years in good health and CMV-seropositive. The chain combines TRBV29-1 with TRBJ1-1; D is unclear. The sample taken for sequencing was PBMCs. The CDR3 protein is CSVLAGNTEAFF. The CDR3 DNA follows: TGCAGCGTCCTAGCGGGAAACACTGAAGCTTTCTTT.